This T cell receptor (beta chain) derives from a study of cytomegalovirus exposure and HLA in healthy donors. About this clone itself: Its antigen is unknown.

The CDR3 has 14 amino acids. V gave up 5 bases and J gave up 6 bases; unmatched junction bases: 8. Germline assignment: CDR1 MDHEN and CDR2 SYDVKM. Findings of the study overall: The majority of TCR sequences were rare, yet some public TCRs appeared in many donors. TCR association rates varied by HLA locus in a later analysis, with DRB1 highest and HLA-C lowest. Compared with the approximately 680-donor mean, an Asian-associated ancestry cluster reportedly had fewer N-insertions, according to a later analysis.

The PCR employed 60 Vbeta primers together with 13 Jbeta primers. Authors' data handling: A later analysis tallied 75 million to 80 million unique TCR beta chains, 9.5 million to 14 million of them shared. Some clones are missing from TCRdb's copy, which holds only in-frame ones; the method was immunoSEQ multiplex PCR. D and trimming were read from the DNA, whereas the V and J calls and clone size are those reported in that table. The sample lists 100,000 to 150,000 clones, just over 70% occurring once. Sequenced material: PBMCs. This sequence joins TRBV28 and TRBJ1-2; TRBD1 agrees at 8 bases. The TCR comes from a woman in her sixties in good health and CMV-seropositive. The CDR3 sequence is CASSPGGGTHGYTF. CDR3 bases: TGTGCCAGCAGTCCAGGGGGCGGCACCCATGGCTACACCTTC.